The TCR beta chain described here comes from a study of shared clonotypes between healthy human individuals. Sequencing was performed with immunoSEQ multiplex PCR; in TCRdb, only in-frame clones are kept and a portion is missing. The table has around 95,000 clones, over 40% seen once. Trimming at V came to 3 bases and at J to 0 bases, leaving 5 bases not matched to a gene. This CDR3 region has 16 residues. Germline CDR1 and CDR2: SGHVS and FNYEAQ. This clone was counted only a few times. This chain joins TRBV7-6 and TRBJ2-3; TRBD1 matches 8 bases. The sample comprised PBMCs. This TCR came from a woman in her 40s in good health. Some clones in this sample may be carry-over from other donors' samples. DNA of the CDR3: TGTGCCAGCAGCTTCGGGACAGGTTCTAGCACAGATACGCAGTATTTT. Its protein product is CASSFGTGSSTDTQYF. The variable domain in full, completed from reference TRBV7-6 and TRBJ2-3, reads GAGVSQSPRYKVTKRGQDVALRCDPISGHVSLYWYRQALGQGPEFLTYFNYEAQQDKSGLPNDRFSAERPEGSISTLTIQRTEQRDSAMYRCASSFGTGSSTDTQYFGPGTRLTVL.